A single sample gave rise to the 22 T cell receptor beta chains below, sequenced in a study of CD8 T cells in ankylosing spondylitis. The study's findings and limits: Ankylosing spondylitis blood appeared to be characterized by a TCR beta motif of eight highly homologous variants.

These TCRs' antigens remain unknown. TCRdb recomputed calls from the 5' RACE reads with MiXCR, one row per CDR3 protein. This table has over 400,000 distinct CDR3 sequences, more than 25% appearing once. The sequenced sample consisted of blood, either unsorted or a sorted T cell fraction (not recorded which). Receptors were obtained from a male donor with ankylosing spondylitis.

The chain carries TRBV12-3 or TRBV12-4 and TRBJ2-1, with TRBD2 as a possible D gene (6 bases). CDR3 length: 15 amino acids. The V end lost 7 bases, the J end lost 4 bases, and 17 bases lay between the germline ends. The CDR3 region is CASTSSSGRYNEQFF. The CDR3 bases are TGTGCCAGCACCTCCTCCAGCGGGCGATACAATGAGCAGTTCTTC.

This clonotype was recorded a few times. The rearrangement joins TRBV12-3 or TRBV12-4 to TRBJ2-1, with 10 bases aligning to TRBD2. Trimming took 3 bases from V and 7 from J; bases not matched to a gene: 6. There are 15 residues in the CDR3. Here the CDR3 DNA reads TGTGCCAGCAGTTTCGGACTAGCGGCAGAAAATGAGCAGTTCTTC. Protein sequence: CASSFGLAAENEQFF.

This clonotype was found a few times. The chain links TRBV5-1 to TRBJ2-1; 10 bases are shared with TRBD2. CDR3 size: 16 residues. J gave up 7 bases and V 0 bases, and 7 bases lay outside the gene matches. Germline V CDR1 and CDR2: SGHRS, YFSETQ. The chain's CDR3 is CASSLALAGVGNEQFF. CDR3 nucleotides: TGCGCCAGCAGCTTGGCTCTAGCGGGAGTAGGAAATGAGCAGTTCTTC. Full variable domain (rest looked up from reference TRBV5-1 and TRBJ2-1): KAGVTQTPRYLIKTRGQQVTLSCSPISGHRSVSWYQQTPGQGLQFLFEYFSETQRNKGNFPGRFSGRQFSNSRSEMNVSTLELGDSALYLCASSLALAGVGNEQFFGPGTRLTVL.

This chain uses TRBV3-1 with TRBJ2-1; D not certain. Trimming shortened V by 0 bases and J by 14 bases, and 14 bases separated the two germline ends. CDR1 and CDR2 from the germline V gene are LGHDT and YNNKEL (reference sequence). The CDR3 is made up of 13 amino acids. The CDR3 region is CASSQDRWGVEFF. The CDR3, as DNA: TGTGCCAGCAGCCAAGATCGTTGGGGTGTGGAGTTCTTC.

CDR3 nucleotide sequence: TGTGCCAGCAGTTACAGGCGAAATAGCGGGAGGTTCGATACGCAGTATTTT. Protein sequence: CASSYRRNSGRFDTQYF. The gene calls are TRBV6-2 or TRBV6-3 and TRBJ2-3; 10 bases line up with TRBD2. The ends lost 2 bases at V and 6 bases at J; junction bases unmatched: 11. The CDR3 totals 17 residues. CDR1 MNHEY and CDR2 SVGEGT come from the germline V gene.

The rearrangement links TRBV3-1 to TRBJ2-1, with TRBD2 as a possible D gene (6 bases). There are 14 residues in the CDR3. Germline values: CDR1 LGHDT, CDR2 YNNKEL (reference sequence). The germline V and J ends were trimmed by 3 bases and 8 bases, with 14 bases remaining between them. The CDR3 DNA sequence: TGTGCCAGCAGCCAGTCTAGCGCGCACGATGAGCAGTTCTTC. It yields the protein CASSQSSAHDEQFF.

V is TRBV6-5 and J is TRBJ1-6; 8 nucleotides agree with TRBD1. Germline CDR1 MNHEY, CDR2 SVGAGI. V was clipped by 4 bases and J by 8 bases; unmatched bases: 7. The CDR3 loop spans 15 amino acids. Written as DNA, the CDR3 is TGTGCCAGCAGTTTAGGGGGGACAGGCGATTCACCCCTCCACTTT. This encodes CASSLGGTGDSPLHF.

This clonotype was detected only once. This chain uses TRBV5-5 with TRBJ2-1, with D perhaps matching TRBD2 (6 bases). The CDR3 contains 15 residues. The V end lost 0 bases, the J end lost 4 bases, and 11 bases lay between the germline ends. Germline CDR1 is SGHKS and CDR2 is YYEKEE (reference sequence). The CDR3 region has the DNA TGTGCCAGCAGCTTGGGGGCTAGCGATTACAATGAGCAGTTCTTC. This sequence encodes CASSLGASDYNEQFF.

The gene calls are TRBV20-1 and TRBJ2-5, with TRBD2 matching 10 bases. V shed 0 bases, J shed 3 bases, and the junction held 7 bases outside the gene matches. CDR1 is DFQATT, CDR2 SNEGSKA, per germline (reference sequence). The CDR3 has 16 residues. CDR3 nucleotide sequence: TGCAGTGCTAGAGATCGGGCTAGCGGGAGAGAAGAGACCCAGTACTTC. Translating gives CSARDRASGREETQYF.

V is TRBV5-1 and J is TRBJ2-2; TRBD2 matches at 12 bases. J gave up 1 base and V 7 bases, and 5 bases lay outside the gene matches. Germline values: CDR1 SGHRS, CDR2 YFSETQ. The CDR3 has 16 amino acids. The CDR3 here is CASGGLAGLNTGELFF. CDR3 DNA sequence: TGCGCCAGCGGAGGACTAGCGGGACTGAACACCGGGGAGCTGTTTTTT.

This chain's CDR3 is CAIRDRDNSPLHF. The CDR3 DNA reads as TGTGCCATCAGGGACAGAGATAATTCACCCCTCCACTTT. The J gene is TRBJ1-6, the V gene TRBV10-3; D is perhaps TRBD1 (6 bases). Trimming left V 6 bases short and J 5 bases short, with 8 bases between. Germline V CDR1 and CDR2: ENHRY, SYGVKD. The CDR3 spans 13 residues.

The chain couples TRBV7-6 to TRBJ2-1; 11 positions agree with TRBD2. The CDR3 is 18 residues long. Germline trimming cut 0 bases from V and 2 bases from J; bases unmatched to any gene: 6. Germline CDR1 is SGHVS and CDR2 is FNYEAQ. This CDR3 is CASSLAPTSGSAYNEQFF. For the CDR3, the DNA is TGTGCCAGCAGCTTAGCTCCAACTAGCGGGAGCGCCTACAATGAGCAGTTCTTC.

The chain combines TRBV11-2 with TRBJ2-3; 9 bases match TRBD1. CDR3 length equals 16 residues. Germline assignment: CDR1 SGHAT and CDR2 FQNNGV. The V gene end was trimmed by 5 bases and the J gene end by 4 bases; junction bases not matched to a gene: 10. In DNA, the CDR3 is TGTGCCAGCAGCAGAAACAGGGGGCGAGGGTCAGATACGCAGTATTTT. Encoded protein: CASSRNRGRGSDTQYF.

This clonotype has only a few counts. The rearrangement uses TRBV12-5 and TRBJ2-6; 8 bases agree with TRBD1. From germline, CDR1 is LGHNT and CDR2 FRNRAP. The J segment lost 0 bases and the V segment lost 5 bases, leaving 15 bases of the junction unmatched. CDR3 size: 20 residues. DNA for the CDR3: TGTGCTAGTGGTCCAAGCCAAACCGGGACAGGAGACTCTGGGGCCAACGTCCTGACTTTC. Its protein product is CASGPSQTGTGDSGANVLTF.

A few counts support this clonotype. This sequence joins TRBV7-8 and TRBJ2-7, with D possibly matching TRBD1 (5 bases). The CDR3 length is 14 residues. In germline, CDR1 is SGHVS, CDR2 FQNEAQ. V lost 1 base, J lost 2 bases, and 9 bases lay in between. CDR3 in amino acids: CASSLVIGAYEQYV. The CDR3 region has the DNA TGTGCCAGCAGCTTAGTGATAGGGGCCTACGAGCAGTACGTC.

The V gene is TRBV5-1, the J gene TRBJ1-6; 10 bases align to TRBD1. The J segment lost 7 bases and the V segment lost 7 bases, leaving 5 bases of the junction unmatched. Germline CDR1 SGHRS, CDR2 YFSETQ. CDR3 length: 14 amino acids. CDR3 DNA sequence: TGCGCCAGCGGACAGGGGGAGCGGAATTCACCCCTCCACTTT. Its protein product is CASGQGERNSPLHF.

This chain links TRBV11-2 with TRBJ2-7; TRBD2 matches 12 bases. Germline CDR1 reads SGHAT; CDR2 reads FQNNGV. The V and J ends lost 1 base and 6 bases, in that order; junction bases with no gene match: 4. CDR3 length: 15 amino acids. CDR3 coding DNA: TGTGCCAGCAGCTTAGGACTAGCGGGAGTATCCGAGCAGTACGTC. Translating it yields CASSLGLAGVSEQYV.

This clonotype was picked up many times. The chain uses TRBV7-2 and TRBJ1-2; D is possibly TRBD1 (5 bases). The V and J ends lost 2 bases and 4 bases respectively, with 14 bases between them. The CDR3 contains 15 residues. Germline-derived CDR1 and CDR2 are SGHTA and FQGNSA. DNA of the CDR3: TGTGCCAGCAGCTTATCAGGGCGCGGGGCCTATGGCTACACCTTC. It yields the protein CASSLSGRGAYGYTF.

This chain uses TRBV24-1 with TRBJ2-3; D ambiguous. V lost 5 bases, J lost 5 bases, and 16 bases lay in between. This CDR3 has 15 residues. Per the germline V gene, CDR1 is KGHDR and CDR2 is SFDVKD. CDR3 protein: CATSGPTWLEDTQYF. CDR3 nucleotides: TGTGCCACCAGTGGCCCGACTTGGCTAGAAGATACGCAGTATTTT.

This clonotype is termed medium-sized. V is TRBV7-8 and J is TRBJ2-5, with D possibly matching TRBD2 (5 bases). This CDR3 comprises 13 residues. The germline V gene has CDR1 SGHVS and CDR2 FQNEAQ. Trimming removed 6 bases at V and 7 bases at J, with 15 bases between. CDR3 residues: CASSLGDRGTQYF. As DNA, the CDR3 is TGTGCCAGCAGTCTCGGAGATCGGGGGACCCAGTACTTC.

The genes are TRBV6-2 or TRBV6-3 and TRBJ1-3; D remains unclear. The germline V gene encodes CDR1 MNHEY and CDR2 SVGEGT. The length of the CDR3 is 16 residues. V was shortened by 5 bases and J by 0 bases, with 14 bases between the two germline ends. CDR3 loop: CASSRPDVASGNTIYF. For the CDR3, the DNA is TGTGCCAGCAGTCGGCCCGACGTCGCCTCTGGAAACACCATATATTTT.

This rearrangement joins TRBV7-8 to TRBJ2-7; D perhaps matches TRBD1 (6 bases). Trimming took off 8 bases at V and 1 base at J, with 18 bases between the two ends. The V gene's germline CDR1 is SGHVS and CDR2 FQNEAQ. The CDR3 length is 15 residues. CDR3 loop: CASAKLGQGSYEQYV. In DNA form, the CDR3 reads TGTGCCAGCGCCAAATTGGGGCAGGGGTCCTACGAGCAGTACGTC.